These 5 T cell receptor beta chains were all obtained from the same sample, sequenced in a study of post-analysis software for immune sequencing data. Their target antigens are unknown. General observations from the study: A handful of TRBV segments appeared more often in patients than in controls, and TRBV5-6, TRBV5-1 and TRBV20-1 were among these.

Built from TCR beta cDNA, the libraries had unique molecular identifiers in them. TCRdb reprocessed the PCR reads via MiXCR and lists one record per CDR3 protein. The sample includes 650,000 to 900,000 distinct CDR3 sequences, about half of them seen just once. The sample comprised blood. These receptors were obtained from a girl aged 10 to 17 with multiple sclerosis.

The chain carries TRBV30 and TRBJ1-2, with TRBD1 matching over 8 bases. This CDR3 is built from 18 residues. V was clipped by 2 bases and J by 5 bases; unmatched bases: 19. The germline V gene has CDR1 GTSNPN and CDR2 SVGIG (reference sequence). CDR3 loop: CAWSIWVGQGANSYGYTF. CDR3 coding DNA: TGTGCCTGGAGTATATGGGTCGGGCAGGGGGCGAATTCTTATGGCTACACCTTC.

The chain recombines TRBV5-1 with TRBJ1-2, with TRBD1 as a possible D gene (5 bases). Looked up from germline, CDR1 is SGHRS and CDR2 is YFSETQ. The CDR3 has 15 amino acids. Trimming removed 3 bases from V and 5 bases from J, with 17 bases in between. CDR3 DNA sequence: TGCGCCAGCAGCTCACTAGGCGGGGGGAGGTATGGCTACACCTTC. Translation: CASSSLGGGRYGYTF.

This clonotype was seen only a few times. The rearrangement joins TRBV7-6 to TRBJ2-6; D could derive from TRBD1 or TRBD2 (5 bases each). CDR1 is SGHVS and CDR2 is FNYEAQ in the germline V gene. V was pared by 1 base and J by 6 bases, with 10 bases between. This CDR3 has 15 amino acids. The CDR3 region has the DNA TGTGCCAGCAGCTTAGGAGGGACGAAGGCCAACGTCCTGACTTTC. Its translation: CASSLGGTKANVLTF.

V usage is TRBV10-3 and J usage is TRBJ2-3, with D possibly matching TRBD2 (6 bases). V was clipped by 3 bases and J by 0 bases, with 10 bases between them. The CDR3 is 15 amino acids. Germline V gene data show CDR1 as ENHRY and CDR2 as SYGVKD. The CDR3 spells CAISEGGMSTDTQYF. CDR3 DNA sequence: TGTGCCATCAGTGAAGGCGGGATGAGCACAGATACGCAGTATTTT.

The chain is built from TRBV13 and TRBJ2-1; the D gene is possibly TRBD1 (5 bases). CDR1 and CDR2 from the germline V gene are PRHDT and FYEKMQ (reference sequence). The CDR3 length is 15 residues. V was clipped by 0 bases and J by 8 bases, with 14 bases between them. Here the CDR3 reads CASSLGLAGPDEQFF. The CDR3 DNA follows: TGTGCCAGCAGCTTAGGGCTGGCAGGGCCGGATGAGCAGTTCTTC.